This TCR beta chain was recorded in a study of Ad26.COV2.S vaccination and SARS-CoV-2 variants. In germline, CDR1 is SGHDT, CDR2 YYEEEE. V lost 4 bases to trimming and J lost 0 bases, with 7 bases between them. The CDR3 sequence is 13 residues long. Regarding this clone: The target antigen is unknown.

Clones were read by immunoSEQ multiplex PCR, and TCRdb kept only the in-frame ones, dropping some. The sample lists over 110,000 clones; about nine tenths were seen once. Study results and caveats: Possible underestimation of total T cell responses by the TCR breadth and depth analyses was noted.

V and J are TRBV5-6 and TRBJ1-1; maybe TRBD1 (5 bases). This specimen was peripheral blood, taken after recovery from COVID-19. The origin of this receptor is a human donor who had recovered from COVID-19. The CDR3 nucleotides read TGTGCCAGCAGCCTGACAGTGAACACTGAAGCTTTCTTT. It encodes CASSLTVNTEAFF. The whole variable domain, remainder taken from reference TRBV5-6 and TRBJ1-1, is DAGVTQSPTHLIKTRGQQVTLRCSPKSGHDTVSWYQQALGQGPQFIFQYYEEEERQRGNFPDRFSGHQFPNYSSELNVNALLLGDSALYLCASSLTVNTEAFFGQGTRLTVV.